Below, 7 T cell receptor beta chains from the same sample are listed, as sequenced in a study of blood T cell repertoires in COVID-19. Using immunoSEQ multiplex PCR, the repertoire was profiled, and TCRdb retains in-frame clones only, with some absent. Seen here are some 200,000 clones, nearly 90% observed once, and the top ten hold about 12%. The specimen was peripheral blood. The receptor source for this set is a woman aged 18-29 years who had recovered from COVID-19.

The rearrangement links TRBV21-1 to TRBJ1-1; the D segment call TRBD1 is taken from the table without a DNA check. TRBV21-1 is given as a pseudogene. There are 15 residues in the CDR3. The DNA of the CDR3 is TGTGCCAGCAGCACTAGGGACATGAGTGGCACTGAAGCTTTCTTT. Amino acids: CASSTRDMSGTEAFF.

V and J are TRBV9 and TRBJ2-1; 8 positions match TRBD2. Germline CDR1 reads SGDLS; CDR2 reads YYNGEE. J lost 9 bases, V lost 1 base, and 9 bases had no gene match. The CDR3 length is 15 residues. CDR3 sequence (DNA): TGTGCCAGCAGCGTATACGGGAGGGCCGCGGGTGAGCAGTTCTTC. This encodes CASSVYGRAAGEQFF. The whole variable domain, remainder taken from reference TRBV9 and TRBJ2-1, is DSGVTQTPKHLITATGQRVTLRCSPRSGDLSVYWYQQSLDQGLQFLIQYYNGEERAKGNILERFSAQQFPDLHSELNLSSLELGDSALYFCASSVYGRAAGEQFFGPGTRLTVL.

The chain recombines TRBV27 with TRBJ1-2; D is ambiguous. Trimming left V 5 bases short and J 8 bases short, with 15 bases between. The CDR3 covers 13 residues. Germline V lookup: CDR1 MNHEY, CDR2 SMNVEV (reference sequence). CDR3 amino acids: CASSPNERGGYTF. CDR3 DNA sequence: TGTGCCAGCAGTCCCAACGAAAGAGGAGGCTACACCTTC.

The rearrangement joins TRBV7-6 to TRBJ2-7; 10 bases fit TRBD1. Unmatched junction bases numbered 5, after V lost 3 bases and J lost 6 bases. CDR3 length: 14 amino acids. CDR1 SGHVS and CDR2 FNYEAQ come from the germline V gene. The CDR3 sequence: CASSLRGQGGEQYF. DNA of the CDR3: TGTGCCAGCAGCTTGCGAGGACAGGGGGGCGAGCAGTACTTC.

This clone has just one count. This sequence joins TRBV4-1 and TRBJ2-5, with a weak D call TRBD1 (6 bases). The ends were cut back, 6 bases at V and 7 bases at J, with 18 bases in the middle. The CDR3 loop spans 14 amino acids. Germline V gives CDR1 MGHRA, CDR2 YSYEKL. The CDR3 is CASRPPGPQGTQYF. The DNA for the CDR3 is TGCGCCAGCAGGCCCCCGGGCCCACAGGGGACCCAGTACTTC.

The rearrangement uses TRBV7-9 and TRBJ1-6; D is uncertain. CDR1 is SEHNR and CDR2 is FQNEAQ in the germline V gene (reference sequence). Trimming left V 4 bases short and J 7 bases short, with 8 bases between. This CDR3 contains 13 residues. For the CDR3, the DNA is TGTGCCAGCAGCTCCCCGGAGAATTCACCCCTCCACTTT. Translation gives CASSSPENSPLHF.

The chain links TRBV25-1 to TRBJ1-4, with 7 bases that match TRBD1. Per the germline V gene, CDR1 is MGHDK and CDR2 is SYGVNS. The V gene end was trimmed by 4 bases and the J gene end by 0 bases; junction bases not matched to a gene: 11. The CDR3 sequence is 18 residues long. CDR3 sequence reads: CASSALGGSGATNEKLFF. DNA of the CDR3: TGTGCCAGCAGTGCTCTAGGGGGCTCCGGGGCAACTAATGAAAAACTGTTTTTT.